This entry lists 11 T cell receptor beta chains sequenced from one sample in a study of multiple sclerosis patients with progressive multifocal leukoencephalopathy (dated 2019 in TCRdb). The sample's time point label, in plain terms: before natalizumab initiation. Preparation of the library involved the immunoSEQ multiplex PCR assay. TCRdb carries this immuneACCESS record with in-frame sequences only. Its versions omit some clonotypes, under half of them owing to an unresolved V gene in the studies checked, with the rest unexplained. In all, the sample holds some 30,000 clones, and nearly 95% of those were seen once. 1.9% of the sample is in the top ten clones. The material sequenced was PBMCs. These receptors were taken from a man aged 25-45 years with multiple sclerosis.

The chain couples TRBV4-3 to TRBJ2-1; TRBD2 matches 7 bases. The CDR3 spans 14 residues. Trimming removed 2 bases from V and 6 bases from J; junction bases left unmatched: 4. Germline V lookup: CDR1 LGHNA, CDR2 YSLEER. CDR3 region: CASSQRGRTNEQFF. The CDR3 nucleotides are TGCGCCAGCAGCCAACGCGGGAGAACCAATGAGCAGTTCTTC.

The rearrangement links TRBV15 to TRBJ2-6, with no clear D. CDR1 is LNHNV, CDR2 YYDKDF, per germline (reference sequence). This CDR3 is 15 amino acids long. Trimming shortened V by 3 bases and J by 2 bases, and 8 bases separated the two germline ends. The DNA for the CDR3 is TGTGCCACCAGCAGTTGGGAACCTGGGGCCAACGTCCTGACTTTC. Protein sequence: CATSSWEPGANVLTF.

V gene TRBV10-3 combines with J gene TRBJ2-2; 9 bases match TRBD1. V shed 1 base, J shed 2 bases, and the junction held 5 bases outside the gene matches. The CDR3 runs to 17 residues. The germline gives CDR1 ENHRY, CDR2 SYGVKD. The CDR3 sequence: CAISELYRGLNTGELFF. CDR3 coding DNA: TGTGCCATCAGTGAGTTGTACAGGGGGCTAAACACCGGGGAGCTGTTTTTT.

Written as DNA, the CDR3 is TGCGCCAGCAGCTTGGCAGAGAACACTGAAGCTTTCTTT. Translated: CASSLAENTEAFF. This chain connects TRBV5-1 to TRBJ1-1, with D uncertain. The CDR3 consists of 13 residues. The germline V gene encodes CDR1 SGHRS and CDR2 YFSETQ. Trimming cost V 0 bases and J 1 base, with 4 bases left between them.

This clone has just one count. This sequence joins TRBV15 and TRBJ2-3; perhaps TRBD2 as D (6 bases). The ends were cut back, 0 bases at V and 0 bases at J, with 10 bases in the middle. Germline lookup yields CDR1 LNHNV and CDR2 YYDKDF (reference sequence). The CDR3 is 16 amino acids. In DNA form, the CDR3 reads TGTGCCACCAGCAGAGATTTAGCGGTTAGCACAGATACGCAGTATTTT. Translation gives CATSRDLAVSTDTQYF.

The chain carries TRBV5-1 and TRBJ2-3; D is perhaps TRBD1 (5 bases). The germline gives CDR1 SGHRS, CDR2 YFSETQ. With 4 bases removed from V and 3 bases from J, the gap between germline ends came to 12 bases. This CDR3 comprises 14 residues. CDR3 sequence: CASSVQGQTDTQYF. The CDR3, as DNA: TGCGCCAGCAGCGTTCAGGGCCAAACAGATACGCAGTATTTT. The variable domain in full, with the rest retrieved from reference TRBV5-1 and TRBJ2-3, is KAGVTQTPRYLIKTRGQQVTLSCSPISGHRSVSWYQQTPGQGLQFLFEYFSETQRNKGNFPGRFSGRQFSNSRSEMNVSTLELGDSALYLCASSVQGQTDTQYFGPGTRLTVL.

The gene calls are TRBV2 and TRBJ2-5, with 10 bases aligning to TRBD2. The CDR3 has 15 residues. J lost 7 bases, V lost 3 bases, and 8 bases had no gene match. Germline V CDR1 and CDR2: SNHLY, FYNNEI. The CDR3 protein is CASSDDLAGEATQYF. In DNA form, the CDR3 reads TGTGCCAGCAGTGATGACCTAGCGGGAGAAGCGACCCAGTACTTC.

This sequence joins TRBV10-3 and TRBJ2-7, with D perhaps TRBD2 (5 bases). This CDR3 region has 14 residues. The germline gives CDR1 ENHRY, CDR2 SYGVKD. The V and J ends lost 6 bases and 3 bases respectively, with 15 bases between them. For the CDR3, the DNA is TGTGCCATCAGGGTCGGAGGAACGCGCTACGAGCAGTACTTC. Amino acids: CAIRVGGTRYEQYF.

Of note for this clone: The junction departs from the called germline gene at one end, perhaps through a read error. V is TRBV16 and J is TRBJ1-1, with D unresolved. The CDR3 is 14 amino acids. CDR1 and CDR2 from the germline V gene are KGHSY and FQNENV. The CDR3 here is CASSQSELNTKAFF. The CDR3 bases are TGTGCCAGCAGCCAATCGGAGCTGAACACTAAAGCTTTCTTT. The complete variable domain, with remaining parts taken from reference TRBV16 and TRBJ1-1, reads GEEVAQTPKHLVRGEGQKAKLYCAPIKGHSYVFWYQQVLKNEFKFLISFQNENVFDETGMPKERFSAKCLPNSPCSLEIQATKLEDSAVYFCASSQSELNTKAFFGQGTRLTVV.

The chain recombines TRBV27 with TRBJ1-2; 7 bases match TRBD1. J was trimmed by 7 bases and V by 8 bases; bases with no gene match: 7. From germline, CDR1 is MNHEY and CDR2 SMNVEV (reference sequence). CDR3 length: 12 residues. The CDR3 DNA sequence: TGTGCCAGCGGCCAGGGGGTCGCTGGCTACACCTTC. As protein: CASGQGVAGYTF.

This chain uses TRBV7-3 with TRBJ2-2; D gene uncertain. V was cut by 6 bases and J by 8 bases, with 10 bases left in between. CDR1 and CDR2 from the germline V gene are SGHTA and FQGTGA. The CDR3 has 12 residues. CDR3 nucleotide sequence: TGTGCCAGCAGTCGCTTTGGAGGGGAGCTGTTTTTT. Amino acids: CASSRFGGELFF.